This T cell receptor (beta chain) was documented in a study of blood T cell repertoires in COVID-19. Overall study: Italy, Spain and the United States were the sources of the convalescent and acute COVID-19 samples. Sample material is recorded as cDNA or gDNA derived from T cells, B-cell-depleted T cells, or PBMCs.

All enrollees were roughly 18 to 89 years old and from about two dozen US areas. Clones were sequenced by immunoSEQ multiplex PCR, and TCRdb holds only the in-frame ones, with some missing. The sample consists of 130,000 or so clones, roughly 86% of them appearing once. V lost 4 bases to trimming and J lost 6 bases; unmatched junction nucleotides: 6. The germline gives CDR1 KGHDR, CDR2 SFDVKD. The length of the CDR3 is 15 residues. The TCR comes from a woman aged 50 to 65 with acute COVID-19. This sequence joins TRBV24-1 and TRBJ2-4; 9 positions agree with TRBD2. The sample taken for sequencing was PBMCs or T cells enriched from blood (not recorded which). CDR3 nucleotide sequence: TGTGCCACCAGTGAGGCGGGAGGGCCGGGAAACATTCAGTACTTC. Translating it yields CATSEAGGPGNIQYF.